Shown below are 29 T cell receptor beta chains from a single sample sequenced in a study of blood T cell repertoires in COVID-19. This table comes from immunoSEQ multiplex PCR, and its TCRdb copy is limited to in-frame clones, with some not included. The sample has 180,000 or so clones; roughly 84% are singletons. The sequencing input was PBMCs or T cells enriched from blood (not recorded which). The receptors stem from a human donor with acute COVID-19. The donor label of this sample is uncertain.

This clone is a singleton in its sample. This chain joins TRBV4-1 and TRBJ2-7; 7 bases match TRBD1. The CDR3 has 14 amino acids. CDR1 and CDR2 from the germline V gene are MGHRA and YSYEKL. The J segment lost 3 bases and the V segment lost 4 bases, leaving 6 bases of the junction unmatched. The CDR3 region has the DNA TGCGCCAGCAGCCTCCGACAGGGAATCTACGAGCAGTACTTC. Its protein product is CASSLRQGIYEQYF.

The chain recombines TRBV9 with TRBJ1-2; 8 nucleotides align to TRBD1. CDR1 is SGDLS and CDR2 is YYNGEE in the germline V gene. The trim removed 0 bases at V and 1 base at J, leaving 8 bases unmatched. There are 17 residues in the CDR3. CDR3 bases: TGTGCCAGCAGCGTAGGGACAGGGCCTTACCTTAACTATGGCTACACCTTC. The encoded protein is CASSVGTGPYLNYGYTF.

This chain uses TRBV4-2 with TRBJ2-3; D is ambiguous. Germline CDR1 reads LGHNA; CDR2 reads YNFKEQ. The CDR3 extends over 15 amino acids. V gave up 3 bases and J gave up 4 bases, with 14 bases separating them. CDR3 protein: CASSQVLGEADTQYF. In nucleotides, the CDR3 is TGTGCCAGCAGCCAGGTCCTAGGAGAAGCAGATACGCAGTATTTT.

The gene calls are TRBV7-9 and TRBJ1-4, with D possibly matching TRBD1 (6 bases). The CDR3 has 19 amino acids. Germline CDR1 and CDR2: SEHNR and FQNEAQ (reference sequence). V lost 5 bases to trimming and J lost 0 bases, with 22 bases between them. The CDR3 protein is CASSPANLQGPATNEKLFF. The CDR3 nucleotides read TGTGCCAGCAGCCCAGCAAACCTACAGGGACCTGCAACTAATGAAAAACTGTTTTTT.

CDR3 region: CASSEYRGTEAFF. CDR3 nucleotides: TGTGCCAGCAGTGAATATAGGGGGACTGAAGCTTTCTTT. The chain has TRBV25-1 and TRBJ1-1; D is perhaps TRBD1 (6 bases). The germline gives CDR1 MGHDK, CDR2 SYGVNS. The length of the CDR3 is 13 residues. Trimming pared 0 bases from V and 5 bases from J, leaving 7 bases between.

This CDR3 reads CASIRGTGGTQYF. Here the CDR3 DNA reads TGTGCCAGCATCAGAGGCACAGGGGGCACGCAGTATTTT. V gene TRBV5-4 combines with J gene TRBJ2-3, with 9 bases matching TRBD1. The V gene's germline CDR1 is SGHNT and CDR2 YYREEE (reference sequence). The CDR3 covers 13 residues. J gave up 9 bases and V 6 bases, and 8 bases lay outside the gene matches.

This clone showed up just a few times. The chain combines TRBV11-2 with TRBJ2-1; 7 bases line up with TRBD1. V lost 5 bases to trimming and J lost 8 bases; unmatched junction nucleotides: 9. This CDR3 has 14 amino acids. Germline V gene lookup returns CDR1 SGHAT and CDR2 FQNNGV. CDR3 protein: CASSPPGQAHEQFF. DNA for the CDR3: TGTGCCAGCAGCCCACCTGGACAGGCCCATGAGCAGTTCTTC.

This clone was found once. The chain is built from TRBV9 and TRBJ1-1, with 8 bases aligning to TRBD1. V lost 0 bases, J lost 3 bases, and 4 bases stayed unmatched. The CDR3 spans 15 residues. Germline assignment: CDR1 SGDLS and CDR2 YYNGEE. The CDR3 sequence: CASSVAQGAHTEAFF. CDR3 DNA sequence: TGTGCCAGCAGCGTAGCTCAGGGGGCTCACACTGAAGCTTTCTTT.

V usage is TRBV2 and J usage is TRBJ1-3, with 7 bases identical to TRBD1. The ends lost 5 bases at V and 4 bases at J; junction bases unmatched: 26. CDR1 SNHLY and CDR2 FYNNEI come from the germline V gene. This CDR3 spans 21 amino acids. The CDR3 sequence is CASSRRDQGGLPDWYGNTIYF. The CDR3 DNA reads as TGTGCCAGCAGTAGGAGGGATCAGGGGGGACTGCCCGACTGGTACGGAAACACCATATATTTT.

This chain links TRBV7-8 with TRBJ2-3; 7 bases map to TRBD2. CDR1 and CDR2 (germline): SGHVS, FQNEAQ. The CDR3 loop spans 15 amino acids. V shed 4 bases and J 2 bases; nucleotides not matched to a gene: 6. DNA of the CDR3: TGTGCCAGCAGCTCGGTGGGAGGGAACACAGATACGCAGTATTTT. Amino acids: CASSSVGGNTDTQYF.

The J gene is TRBJ1-6, the V gene TRBV5-6; 10 nucleotides align to TRBD1. CDR3 length: 18 amino acids. V lost 4 bases, J lost 0 bases, and 7 bases stayed unmatched. Germline CDR1 reads SGHDT; CDR2 reads YYEEEE. The CDR3 DNA sequence: TGTGCCAGCAGCCGGGACAGGGGATTTCGCTCCTATAATTCACCCCTCCACTTT. Translated, it gives CASSRDRGFRSYNSPLHF. The variable domain in full, completed from reference TRBV5-6 and TRBJ1-6, reads DAGVTQSPTHLIKTRGQQVTLRCSPKSGHDTVSWYQQALGQGPQFIFQYYEEEERQRGNFPDRFSGHQFPNYSSELNVNALLLGDSALYLCASSRDRGFRSYNSPLHFGNGTRLTVT.

V and J are TRBV18 and TRBJ2-1, with 9 positions matching TRBD1. V lost 4 bases, J lost 3 bases, and 7 bases stayed unmatched. Germline V gene lookup returns CDR1 KGHSH and CDR2 LQKENI. The CDR3 extends over 16 amino acids. The CDR3 sequence: CASSQRGTGFYNEQFF. For the CDR3, the DNA is TGTGCCAGCTCACAGAGAGGGACAGGGTTCTACAATGAGCAGTTCTTC.

The count of this clone is one. J is TRBJ1-3 and V is TRBV6-2 or TRBV6-3; D possibly corresponds to TRBD1 (6 bases). The germline V gene has CDR1 MNHEY and CDR2 SVGEGT. The CDR3 consists of 16 residues. The V gene lost 6 bases and the J gene lost 4 bases, with 19 bases spanning the gap. In DNA, the CDR3 is TGTGCCAGCAGCATGGGGGGGGGCCTAGAGGGAAACACCATATATTTT. This encodes CASSMGGGLEGNTIYF.

The rearrangement uses TRBV27 and TRBJ1-2; 8 bases fit TRBD1. V dropped 3 bases and J dropped 4; count of bases not matched to a gene: 4. The CDR3 has 14 amino acids. CDR1 MNHEY and CDR2 SMNVEV come from the germline V gene (reference sequence). The DNA for the CDR3 is TGTGCCAGCAGTTTTGGACAGGGTAGCTATGGCTACACCTTC. This gives the protein CASSFGQGSYGYTF.

J is TRBJ1-2 and V is TRBV11-2; D is possibly TRBD1 (5 bases). Trimming pared 2 bases from V and 4 bases from J, leaving 14 bases between. The CDR3 runs 15 residues. In germline, CDR1 is SGHAT, CDR2 FQNNGV. The CDR3 spells CASSLRGLVSYGYTF. The CDR3 bases are TGTGCCAGCAGCTTACGGGGGTTGGTAAGCTATGGCTACACCTTC.

The chain links TRBV9 to TRBJ2-1; D is possibly TRBD2 (6 bases). This CDR3 spans 17 amino acids. Germline V gives CDR1 SGDLS, CDR2 YYNGEE. The germline V and J ends were trimmed by 0 bases and 0 bases, with 13 bases remaining between them. CDR3 sequence reads: CASSVEEGFSSYNEQFF. In nucleotides, the CDR3 is TGTGCCAGCAGCGTAGAGGAGGGTTTCAGCTCCTACAATGAGCAGTTCTTC. Supplemented by reference TRBV9 and TRBJ2-1, the full variable domain reads DSGVTQTPKHLITATGQRVTLRCSPRSGDLSVYWYQQSLDQGLQFLIQYYNGEERAKGNILERFSAQQFPDLHSELNLSSLELGDSALYFCASSVEEGFSSYNEQFFGPGTRLTVL.

V is TRBV7-9 and J is TRBJ2-7, with D perhaps matching TRBD1 (6 bases). The V end lost 5 bases, the J end lost 1 base, and 9 bases lay between the germline ends. CDR1 is SEHNR, CDR2 FQNEAQ, per germline (reference sequence). CDR3 length: 13 residues. CDR3: CASSDGQSYEQYF. The DNA of the CDR3 is TGTGCCAGCAGCGATGGACAGTCCTACGAGCAGTACTTC.

The rearrangement uses TRBV11-1 and TRBJ1-1; D gene ambiguous. The CDR3 is 14 residues long. Germline-derived CDR1 and CDR2 are SGHAT and FQDESV (reference sequence). V was pared by 4 bases and J by 7 bases, with 16 bases between. The CDR3 region has the DNA TGTGCCAGCAGCTCCCCGGCTCGGGGATTTGAAGCTTTCTTT. Its protein product is CASSSPARGFEAFF.

V usage is TRBV7-3 and J usage is TRBJ2-3; D unclear. Trimming cost V 5 bases and J 2 bases, with 5 bases left between them. Germline assignment: CDR1 SGHTA and CDR2 FQGTGA. The CDR3 runs 12 residues. DNA of the CDR3: TGTGCCAGCAGCCCCTCCACAGATACGCAGTATTTT. This codes for CASSPSTDTQYF.

The chain has TRBV19 and TRBJ2-2; 7 bases fit TRBD1. Per the germline V gene, CDR1 is LNHDA and CDR2 is SQIVND (reference sequence). The CDR3 spans 17 residues. With 5 bases clipped from V and 1 base from J, the junction kept 10 bases outside the gene matches. The DNA for the CDR3 is TGTGCCAGTAGTCGAATCGGTCCAGGGGGGAACACCGGGGAGCTGTTTTTT. Protein sequence: CASSRIGPGGNTGELFF.

The chain couples TRBV6-4 to TRBJ1-5, with 10 bases aligning to TRBD1. The CDR3 loop spans 14 amino acids. Germline assignment: CDR1 MRHNA and CDR2 SNTAGT. V shed 3 bases, J shed 5 bases, and the junction held 1 base outside the gene matches. CDR3 nucleotides: TGTGCCAGCAGTGAGACAGGGGGCGATCAGCCCCAGCATTTT. Its protein is CASSETGGDQPQHF.

The chain links TRBV4-3 to TRBJ2-6; D uncertain. This CDR3 is 16 amino acids long. CDR1 is LGHNA and CDR2 is YSLEER in the germline V gene. V was shortened by 1 base and J by 2 bases, with 9 bases between the two germline ends. This CDR3 is CASSQGNRAGANVLTF. CDR3 bases: TGCGCCAGCAGCCAAGGCAACAGAGCTGGGGCCAACGTCCTGACTTTC.

The chain couples TRBV5-6 to TRBJ2-5; D is undetermined. This CDR3 comprises 14 residues. CDR1 and CDR2 from the germline V gene are SGHDT and YYEEEE. V gave up 0 bases and J gave up 0 bases, with 6 bases separating them. The chain's CDR3 is CASSLGSDQETQYF. As DNA, the CDR3 is TGTGCCAGCAGCTTGGGGTCGGACCAAGAGACCCAGTACTTC.

This chain joins TRBV19 and TRBJ1-5; 8 nucleotides agree with TRBD1. CDR3 length: 15 residues. Germline values: CDR1 LNHDA, CDR2 SQIVND (reference sequence). With V trimmed by 7 bases and J by 7 bases, 12 bases remained unmatched. The CDR3 region has the DNA TGTGCCAGTACCCGGACAGGGCGATTAGAGCAGCCCCAGCATTTT. As protein: CASTRTGRLEQPQHF.

This sequence joins TRBV4-1 and TRBJ1-2, with 7 bases aligning to TRBD1. This CDR3 region has 14 residues. J was trimmed by 3 bases and V by 2 bases; bases with no gene match: 3. Germline CDR1 MGHRA, CDR2 YSYEKL. In DNA, the CDR3 is TGCGCCAGCAGCCAACTGACAGGGTACTATGGCTACACCTTC. Its translation is CASSQLTGYYGYTF.

The gene calls are TRBV19 and TRBJ1-2, with 9 bases that match TRBD1. The CDR3 is 12 amino acids. The trim removed 10 bases at V and 8 bases at J, leaving 8 bases unmatched. Germline V CDR1 and CDR2: LNHDA, SQIVND (reference sequence). The CDR3 loop is CATQQGAGGYTF. Written as DNA, the CDR3 is TGTGCCACTCAACAGGGGGCGGGCGGCTACACCTTC.

The chain joins TRBV2 to TRBJ1-1, with unresolved D. Germline CDR1 is SNHLY and CDR2 is FYNNEI. V was cut by 6 bases and J by 4 bases, with 3 bases left in between. The CDR3 is made up of 10 amino acids. The CDR3 DNA reads TGTGCCAGCAGGGCCACTGAAGCTTTCTTT. Protein sequence: CASRATEAFF.

Details on this clone: Germline is not matched at one junction end, which may reflect a read error. This sequence joins TRBV27 and TRBJ2-7, with 9 bases aligning to TRBD1. This CDR3 is 13 amino acids long. Germline CDR1 MNHEY, CDR2 SMNVEV (reference sequence). CDR3 protein: CASSHSRDRERYF. CDR3 coding DNA: TGTGCCAGCAGTCACTCCCGGGACAGGGAGCGGTACTTC.

This clone has more than one count but fewer than ten. The genes are TRBV5-1 and TRBJ2-1; 11 bases are a match to TRBD1. The CDR3 is made up of 16 amino acids. CDR1 is SGHRS and CDR2 is YFSETQ in the germline V gene. V shed 0 bases, J shed 7 bases, and the junction held 6 bases outside the gene matches. CDR3 in amino acids: CASSLVGQGASNEQFF. CDR3 sequence (DNA): TGCGCCAGCAGCTTGGTCGGACAGGGGGCGAGTAATGAGCAGTTCTTC. The full variable domain, with the rest looked up from reference TRBV5-1 and TRBJ2-1, is KAGVTQTPRYLIKTRGQQVTLSCSPISGHRSVSWYQQTPGQGLQFLFEYFSETQRNKGNFPGRFSGRQFSNSRSEMNVSTLELGDSALYLCASSLVGQGASNEQFFGPGTRLTVL.